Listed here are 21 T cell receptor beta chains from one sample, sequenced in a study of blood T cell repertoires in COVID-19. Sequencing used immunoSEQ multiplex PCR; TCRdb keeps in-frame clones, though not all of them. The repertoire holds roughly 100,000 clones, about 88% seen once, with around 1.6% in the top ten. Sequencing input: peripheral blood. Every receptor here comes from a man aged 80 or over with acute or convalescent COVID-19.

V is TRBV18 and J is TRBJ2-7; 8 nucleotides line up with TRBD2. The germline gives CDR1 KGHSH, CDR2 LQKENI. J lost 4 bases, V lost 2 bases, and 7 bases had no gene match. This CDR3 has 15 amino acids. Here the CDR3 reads CASSPATGGGYEQYF. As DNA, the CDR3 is TGTGCCAGCTCACCAGCGACGGGAGGGGGGTACGAGCAGTACTTC. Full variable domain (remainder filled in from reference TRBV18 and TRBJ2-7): NAGVMQNPRHLVRRRGQEARLRCSPMKGHSHVYWYRQLPEEGLKFMVYLQKENIIDESGMPKERFSAEFPKEGPSILRIQQVVRGDSAAYFCASSPATGGGYEQYFGPGTRLTVT.

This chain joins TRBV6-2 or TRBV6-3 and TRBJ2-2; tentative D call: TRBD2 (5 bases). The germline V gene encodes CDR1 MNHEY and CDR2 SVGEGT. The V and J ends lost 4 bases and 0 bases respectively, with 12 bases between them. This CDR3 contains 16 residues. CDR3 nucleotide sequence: TGTGCCAGCAGTTCTTACCGGGGTGCGAACACCGGGGAGCTGTTTTTT. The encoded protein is CASSSYRGANTGELFF.

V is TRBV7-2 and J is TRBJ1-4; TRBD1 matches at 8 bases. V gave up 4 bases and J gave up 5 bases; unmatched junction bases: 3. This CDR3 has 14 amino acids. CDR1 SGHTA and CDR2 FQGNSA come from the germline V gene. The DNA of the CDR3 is TGTGCCAGCAGCTCGAACAGGGGGAATGAAAAACTGTTTTTT. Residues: CASSSNRGNEKLFF. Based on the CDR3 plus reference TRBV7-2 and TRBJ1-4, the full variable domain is GAGVSQSPSNKVTEKGKDVELRCDPISGHTALYWYRQSLGQGLEFLIYFQGNSAPDKSGLPSDRFSAERTGGSVSTLTIQRTQQEDSAVYLCASSSNRGNEKLFFGSGTQLSVL.

The CDR3 region has the DNA TGTGCCAGCAGCGTAAGGGGGGGAGGTACCTACAATGAGCAGTTCTTC. Protein product: CASSVRGGGTYNEQFF. The rearrangement links TRBV9 to TRBJ2-1, with a weak D call TRBD2 (7 bases). This CDR3 contains 16 residues. V lost 1 base, J lost 2 bases, and 13 bases lay in between. Per germline, CDR1 SGDLS and CDR2 YYNGEE.

Here the CDR3 reads CASGQGARETQYF. Here the CDR3 DNA reads TGTGCCAGCGGACAGGGGGCGCGGGAGACCCAGTACTTC. The V gene is TRBV6-5, the J gene TRBJ2-5, with 11 nucleotides matching TRBD1. Germline V gives CDR1 MNHEY, CDR2 SVGAGI. Trimming cost V 8 bases and J 5 bases; bases outside gene matches: 4. The CDR3 length is 13 residues.

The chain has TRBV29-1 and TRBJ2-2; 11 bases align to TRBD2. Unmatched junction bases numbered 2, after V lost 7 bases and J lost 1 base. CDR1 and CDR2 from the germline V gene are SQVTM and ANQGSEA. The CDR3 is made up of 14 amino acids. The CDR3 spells CSAGTSGNTGELFF. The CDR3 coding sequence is TGCAGCGCCGGGACTAGCGGGAACACCGGGGAGCTGTTTTTT.

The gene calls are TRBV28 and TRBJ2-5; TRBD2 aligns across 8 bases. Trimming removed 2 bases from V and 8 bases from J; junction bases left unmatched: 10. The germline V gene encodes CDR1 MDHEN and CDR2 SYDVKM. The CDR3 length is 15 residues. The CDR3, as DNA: TGTGCCAGCAGTTTAGGAGGCGGGAGGCCCCACACCCAGTACTTC. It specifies CASSLGGGRPHTQYF.

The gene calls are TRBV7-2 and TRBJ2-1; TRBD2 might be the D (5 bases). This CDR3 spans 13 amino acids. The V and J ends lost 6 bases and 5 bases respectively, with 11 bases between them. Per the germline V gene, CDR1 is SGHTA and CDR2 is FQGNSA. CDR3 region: CASSFSADNEQFF. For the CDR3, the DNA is TGTGCCAGCAGTTTTAGCGCAGACAATGAGCAGTTCTTC.

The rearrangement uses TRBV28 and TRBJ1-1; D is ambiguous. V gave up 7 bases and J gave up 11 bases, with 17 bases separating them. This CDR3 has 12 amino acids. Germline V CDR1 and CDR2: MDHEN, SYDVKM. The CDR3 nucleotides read TGTGCCAGCACCACCTCGGGTTTTGCCGCTTTCTTT. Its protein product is CASTTSGFAAFF. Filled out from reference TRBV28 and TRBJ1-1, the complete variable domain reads DVKVTQSSRYLVKRTGEKVFLECVQDMDHENMFWYRQDPGLGLRLIYFSYDVKMKEKGDIPEGYSVSREKKERFSLILESASTNQTSMYLCASTTSGFAAFFGQGTRLTVV.

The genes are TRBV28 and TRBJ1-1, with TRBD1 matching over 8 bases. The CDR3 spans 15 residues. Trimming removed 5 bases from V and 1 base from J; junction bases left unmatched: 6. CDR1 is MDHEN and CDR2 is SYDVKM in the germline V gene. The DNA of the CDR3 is TGTGCCAGCAGTGCTGCAGGGGGCGCGAACACTGAAGCTTTCTTT. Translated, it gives CASSAAGGANTEAFF.

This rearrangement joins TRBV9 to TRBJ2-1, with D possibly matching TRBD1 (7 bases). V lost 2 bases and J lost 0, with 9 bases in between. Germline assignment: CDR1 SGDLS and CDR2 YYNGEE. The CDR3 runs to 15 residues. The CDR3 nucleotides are TGTGCCAGCAGCGTCCAGGGGGGCTCCTACAATGAGCAGTTCTTC. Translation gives CASSVQGGSYNEQFF.

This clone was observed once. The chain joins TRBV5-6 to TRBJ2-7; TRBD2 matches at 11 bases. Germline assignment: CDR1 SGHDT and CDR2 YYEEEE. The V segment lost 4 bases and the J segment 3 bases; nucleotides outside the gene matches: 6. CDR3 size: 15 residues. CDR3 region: CASSLGTSGNYEQYF. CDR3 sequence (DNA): TGTGCCAGCAGCCTAGGGACTAGCGGTAACTACGAGCAGTACTTC.

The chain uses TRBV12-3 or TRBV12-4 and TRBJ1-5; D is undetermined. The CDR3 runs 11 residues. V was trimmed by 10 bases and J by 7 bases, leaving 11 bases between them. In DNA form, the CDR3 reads TGTGCCACCGGTGGTTGGCAGCCCCAGCATTTT. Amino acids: CATGGWQPQHF.

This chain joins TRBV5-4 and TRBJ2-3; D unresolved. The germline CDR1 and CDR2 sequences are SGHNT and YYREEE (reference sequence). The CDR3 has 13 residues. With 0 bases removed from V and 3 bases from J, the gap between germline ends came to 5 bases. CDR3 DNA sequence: TGTGCCAGCAGCTTGGCCAGGACAGATACGCAGTATTTT. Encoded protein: CASSLARTDTQYF.

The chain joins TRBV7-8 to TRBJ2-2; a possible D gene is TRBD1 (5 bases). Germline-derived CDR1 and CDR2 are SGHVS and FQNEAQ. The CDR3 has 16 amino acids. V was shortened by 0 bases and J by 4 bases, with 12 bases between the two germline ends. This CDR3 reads CASSLASGRGTGELFF. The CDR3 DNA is TGTGCCAGCAGCTTAGCATCAGGGCGCGGCACCGGGGAGCTGTTTTTT.

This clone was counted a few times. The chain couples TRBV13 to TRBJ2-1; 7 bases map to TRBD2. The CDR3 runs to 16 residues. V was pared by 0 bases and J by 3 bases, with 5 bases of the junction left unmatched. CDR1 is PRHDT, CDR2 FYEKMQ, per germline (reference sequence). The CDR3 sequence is CASSLGRLARYNEQFF. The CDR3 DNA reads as TGTGCCAGCAGCTTAGGCCGACTAGCTCGCTACAATGAGCAGTTCTTC.

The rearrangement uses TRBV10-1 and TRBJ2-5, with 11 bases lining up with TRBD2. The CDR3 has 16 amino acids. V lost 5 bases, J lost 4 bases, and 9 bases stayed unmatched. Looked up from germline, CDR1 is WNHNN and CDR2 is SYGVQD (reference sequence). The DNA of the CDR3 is TGCGCCAGCAGTACGACTAGCGGGAAAGGGTTAGAGACCCAGTACTTC. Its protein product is CASSTTSGKGLETQYF.

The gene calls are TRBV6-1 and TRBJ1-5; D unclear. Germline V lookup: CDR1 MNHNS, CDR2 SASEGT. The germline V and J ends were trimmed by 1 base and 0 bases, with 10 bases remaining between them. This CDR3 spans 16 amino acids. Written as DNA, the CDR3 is TGTGCCAGCAGTGAAGGGGCGCAGGTTAGCAATCAGCCCCAGCATTTT. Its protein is CASSEGAQVSNQPQHF.

CDR3 protein: CASSRLGGTSDSTGELFF. CDR3 DNA: TGTGCCAGCAGCCGCCTCGGGGGGACTAGCGATTCCACCGGGGAGCTGTTTTTT. The chain is built from TRBV7-9 and TRBJ2-2; 10 nucleotides agree with TRBD2. The CDR3 runs 18 residues. J was trimmed by 4 bases and V by 5 bases; bases with no gene match: 13. Germline assignment: CDR1 SEHNR and CDR2 FQNEAQ (reference sequence).

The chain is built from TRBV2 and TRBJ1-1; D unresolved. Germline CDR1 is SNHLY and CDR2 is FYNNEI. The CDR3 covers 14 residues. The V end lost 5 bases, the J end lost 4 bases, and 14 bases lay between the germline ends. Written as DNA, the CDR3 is TGTGCCAGCAGTCCAGCCCGGGTTAGCACTGAAGCTTTCTTT. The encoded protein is CASSPARVSTEAFF.

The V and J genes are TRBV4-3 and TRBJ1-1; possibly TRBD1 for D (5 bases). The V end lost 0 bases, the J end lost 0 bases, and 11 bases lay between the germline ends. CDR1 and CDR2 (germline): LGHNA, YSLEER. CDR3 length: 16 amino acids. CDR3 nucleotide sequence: TGCGCCAGCAGCCAAGATCTGGGGGGGGTGAACACTGAAGCTTTCTTT. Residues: CASSQDLGGVNTEAFF.